These 8 T cell receptor beta chains originate from one sample sequenced in a study of T-cell memory formation after mild COVID-19. TCRdb re-analysed the 5' RACE reads in MiXCR, keeping a single row per CDR3 protein. This sample carries around 260,000 distinct CDR3 sequences, around 15% of them seen once, and the ten largest clones take over 20%. The specimen was PBMCs or a T cell subset sorted from them (not recorded which). Every receptor here comes from a man between 18 and 29 years old who had mild COVID-19 (a few samples of this study predate the infection). Cell type and time point are not known.

In this sample, this clonotype turned up a few times. The J gene is TRBJ2-7, the V gene TRBV18; the D gene could be TRBD1 or TRBD2 (5 bases each). Trimming removed 4 bases at V and 3 bases at J, with 13 bases between. Germline V gene data show CDR1 as KGHSH and CDR2 as LQKENI. The CDR3 covers 14 residues. Here the CDR3 reads CASSRDPWGYEQYV. The CDR3, as DNA: TGTGCCAGCTCACGGGACCCCTGGGGCTACGAGCAGTACGTC.

The CDR3 nucleotides are TGCAGTGCGAGACACCCCACCGGGGAGCTGTTTTTT. This encodes CSARHPTGELFF. The J gene is TRBJ2-2, the V gene TRBV20-1; no firm D call. The CDR3 is 12 amino acids. V gave up 6 bases and J gave up 4 bases, with 9 bases separating them. Germline V gene data show CDR1 as DFQATT and CDR2 as SNEGSKA (reference sequence).

The chain is built from TRBV19 and TRBJ2-7, with 10 positions matching TRBD1. V dropped 5 bases and J dropped 6; count of bases not matched to a gene: 4. Germline V gene data show CDR1 as LNHDA and CDR2 as SQIVND (reference sequence). The CDR3 consists of 13 residues. The CDR3 loop reads CASSAGTGAEQYF. The CDR3 DNA reads TGTGCCAGTAGTGCCGGGACAGGGGCCGAGCAGTACTTC.

This clonotype has just a few counts. The chain employs TRBV18 and TRBJ2-3; D is possibly TRBD1 or TRBD2 (6 bases each). The V and J ends lost 6 bases and 0 bases respectively, with 13 bases between them. The CDR3 contains 15 residues. Germline assignment: CDR1 KGHSH and CDR2 LQKENI. The CDR3 nucleotides read TGTGCCAGCTCGCGGGACATCTCTAGCACAGATACGCAGTATTTT. Its translation: CASSRDISSTDTQYF. The whole variable domain, remainder taken from reference TRBV18 and TRBJ2-3, is NAGVMQNPRHLVRRRGQEARLRCSPMKGHSHVYWYRQLPEEGLKFMVYLQKENIIDESGMPKERFSAEFPKEGPSILRIQQVVRGDSAAYFCASSRDISSTDTQYFGPGTRLTVL.

The chain uses TRBV3-1 and TRBJ1-2; 7 nucleotides match TRBD1. V was clipped by 1 base and J by 3 bases; unmatched bases: 5. The CDR3 length is 15 residues. Germline V lookup: CDR1 LGHDT, CDR2 YNNKEL (reference sequence). The CDR3 region is CASSQGGRGYYGYTF. CDR3 in DNA: TGTGCCAGCAGCCAAGGGGGCAGGGGGTACTATGGCTACACCTTC.

Many counts were recorded for this clonotype. The V gene is TRBV7-8, the J gene TRBJ2-7; a possible D gene is TRBD1 (6 bases). CDR3 length: 13 amino acids. Germline assignment: CDR1 SGHVS and CDR2 FQNEAQ. The germline V and J ends were trimmed by 5 bases and 2 bases, with 10 bases remaining between them. CDR3 bases: TGTGCCAGCAGCCAGGACAGAGCCTACGAGCAGTACGTC. This gives the protein CASSQDRAYEQYV.

There are a few counts of this clonotype. V is TRBV10-2 and J is TRBJ1-1; 7 bases line up with TRBD1. V dropped 6 bases and J dropped 6; count of bases not matched to a gene: 7. Germline V lookup: CDR1 WSHSY, CDR2 SAAADI. This CDR3 region has 13 residues. The CDR3 nucleotides read TGCGCCAGCAGGGAATCAGGGGGGGCTGAAGCTTTCTTT. As protein: CASRESGGAEAFF.

The chain has TRBV7-9 and TRBJ2-3; D uncertain. Germline-derived CDR1 and CDR2 are SEHNR and FQNEAQ (reference sequence). V lost 4 bases and J lost 4, with 12 bases in between. The CDR3 is made up of 14 amino acids. The CDR3: CASSSLVESDTQYF. CDR3 DNA: TGTGCCAGCAGCTCCCTAGTAGAGTCAGATACGCAGTATTTT. The complete variable domain, with remaining parts taken from reference TRBV7-9 and TRBJ2-3, reads DTGVSQNPRHKITKRGQNVTFRCDPISEHNRLYWYRQTLGQGPEFLTYFQNEAQLEKSRLLSDRFSAERPKGSFSTLEIQRTEQGDSAMYLCASSSLVESDTQYFGPGTRLTVL.